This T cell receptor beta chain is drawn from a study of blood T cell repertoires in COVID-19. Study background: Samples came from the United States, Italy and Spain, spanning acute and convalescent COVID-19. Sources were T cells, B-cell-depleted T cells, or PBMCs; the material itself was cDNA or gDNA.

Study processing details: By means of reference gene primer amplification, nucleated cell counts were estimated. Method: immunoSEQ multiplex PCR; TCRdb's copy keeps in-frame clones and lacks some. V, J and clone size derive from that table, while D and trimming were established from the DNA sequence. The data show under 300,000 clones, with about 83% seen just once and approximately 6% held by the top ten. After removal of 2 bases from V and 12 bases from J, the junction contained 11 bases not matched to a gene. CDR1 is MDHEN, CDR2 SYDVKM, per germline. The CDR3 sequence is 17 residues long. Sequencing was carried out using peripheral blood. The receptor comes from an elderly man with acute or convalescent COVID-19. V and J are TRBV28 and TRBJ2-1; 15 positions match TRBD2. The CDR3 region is CASSLPGLAGGLKVQFF. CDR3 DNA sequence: TGTGCCAGCAGTTTACCCGGACTAGCGGGGGGGCTAAAGGTGCAGTTCTTC.